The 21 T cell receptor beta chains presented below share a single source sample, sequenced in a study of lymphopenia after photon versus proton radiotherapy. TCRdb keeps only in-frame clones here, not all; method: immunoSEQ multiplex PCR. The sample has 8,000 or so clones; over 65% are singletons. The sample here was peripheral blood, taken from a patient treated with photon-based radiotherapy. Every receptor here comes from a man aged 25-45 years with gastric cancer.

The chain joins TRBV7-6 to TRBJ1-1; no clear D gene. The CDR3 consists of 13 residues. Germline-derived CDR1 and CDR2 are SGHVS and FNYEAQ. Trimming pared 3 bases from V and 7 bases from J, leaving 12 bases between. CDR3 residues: CASSFKRSDEAFF. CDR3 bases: TGTGCCAGCAGCTTTAAGAGATCCGATGAAGCTTTCTTT.

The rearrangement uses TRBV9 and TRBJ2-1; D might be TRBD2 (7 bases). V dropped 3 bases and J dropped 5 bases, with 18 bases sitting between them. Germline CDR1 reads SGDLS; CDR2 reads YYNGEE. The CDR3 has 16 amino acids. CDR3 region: CASSAAGAGVDNEQFF. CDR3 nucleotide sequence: TGTGCCAGCAGCGCCGCAGGGGCGGGAGTCGACAATGAGCAGTTCTTC.

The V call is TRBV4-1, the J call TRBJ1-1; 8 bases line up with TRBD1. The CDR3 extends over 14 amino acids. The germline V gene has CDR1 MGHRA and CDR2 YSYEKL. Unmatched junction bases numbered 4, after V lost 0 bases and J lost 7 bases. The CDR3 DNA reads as TGCGCCAGCAGCCAAGACCCAGGGGGCAATGAAGCTTTCTTT. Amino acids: CASSQDPGGNEAFF.

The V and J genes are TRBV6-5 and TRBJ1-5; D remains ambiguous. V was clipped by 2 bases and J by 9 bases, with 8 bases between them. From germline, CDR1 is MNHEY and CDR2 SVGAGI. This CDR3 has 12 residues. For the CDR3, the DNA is TGTGCCAGCAGTTACGGGTATGGGCCCCAGCATTTT. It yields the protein CASSYGYGPQHF.

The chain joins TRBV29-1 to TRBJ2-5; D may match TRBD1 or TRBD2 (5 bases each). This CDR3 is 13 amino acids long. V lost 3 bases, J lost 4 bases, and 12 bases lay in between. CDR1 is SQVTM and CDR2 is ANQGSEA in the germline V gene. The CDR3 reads CSVDGSGRETQYF. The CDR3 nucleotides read TGCAGCGTTGATGGGTCAGGGAGAGAGACCCAGTACTTC.

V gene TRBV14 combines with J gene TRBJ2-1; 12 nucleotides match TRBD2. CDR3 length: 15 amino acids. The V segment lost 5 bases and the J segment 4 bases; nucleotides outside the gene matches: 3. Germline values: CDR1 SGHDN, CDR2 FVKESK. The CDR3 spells CASSTSGRKYNEQFF. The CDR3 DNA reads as TGTGCCAGCAGCACTAGCGGGAGGAAGTACAATGAGCAGTTCTTC.

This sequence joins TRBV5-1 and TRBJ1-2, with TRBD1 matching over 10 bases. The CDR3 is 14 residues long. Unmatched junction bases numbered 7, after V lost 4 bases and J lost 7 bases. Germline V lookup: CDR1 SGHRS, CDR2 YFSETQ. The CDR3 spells CASSRGTGAFGYTF. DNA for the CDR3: TGCGCCAGCAGCAGAGGGACAGGGGCGTTTGGCTACACCTTC.

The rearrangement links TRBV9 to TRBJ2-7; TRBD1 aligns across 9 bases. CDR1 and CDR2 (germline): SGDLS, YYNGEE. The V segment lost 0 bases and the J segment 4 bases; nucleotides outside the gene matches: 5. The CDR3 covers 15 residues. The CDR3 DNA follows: TGTGCCAGCAGCGTAGGGGACAGGGTCGATTACGAGCAGTACTTC. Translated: CASSVGDRVDYEQYF.

The CDR3 coding sequence is TGTGCCAGCAGCTTAGGAAGGGGGCAGGAGACCCAGTACTTC. Residues: CASSLGRGQETQYF. The chain recombines TRBV7-2 with TRBJ2-5; 7 bases match TRBD1. CDR1 SGHTA and CDR2 FQGNSA come from the germline V gene. The V segment lost 1 base and the J segment 5 bases; nucleotides outside the gene matches: 4. The CDR3 loop spans 14 amino acids.

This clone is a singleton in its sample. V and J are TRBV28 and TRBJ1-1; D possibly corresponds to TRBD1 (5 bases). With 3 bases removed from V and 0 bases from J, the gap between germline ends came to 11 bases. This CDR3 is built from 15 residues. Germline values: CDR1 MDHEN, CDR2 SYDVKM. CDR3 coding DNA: TGTGCCAGCAGTTTCCCCCCAGGGATGAACACTGAAGCTTTCTTT. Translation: CASSFPPGMNTEAFF. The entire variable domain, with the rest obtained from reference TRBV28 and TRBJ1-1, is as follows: DVKVTQSSRYLVKRTGEKVFLECVQDMDHENMFWYRQDPGLGLRLIYFSYDVKMKEKGDIPEGYSVSREKKERFSLILESASTNQTSMYLCASSFPPGMNTEAFFGQGTRLTVV.

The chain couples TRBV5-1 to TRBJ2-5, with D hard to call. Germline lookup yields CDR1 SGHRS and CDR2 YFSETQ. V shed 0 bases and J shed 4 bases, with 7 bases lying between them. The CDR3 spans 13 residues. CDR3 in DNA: TGCGCCAGCAGCTTGGAACCCGGAGAGACCCAGTACTTC. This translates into CASSLEPGETQYF.

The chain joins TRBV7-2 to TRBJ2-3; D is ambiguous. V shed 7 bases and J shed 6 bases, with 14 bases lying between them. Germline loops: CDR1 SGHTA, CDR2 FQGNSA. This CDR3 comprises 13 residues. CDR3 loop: CASNPGSGDTQYF. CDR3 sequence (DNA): TGTGCCAGCAACCCCGGATCGGGCGATACGCAGTATTTT.

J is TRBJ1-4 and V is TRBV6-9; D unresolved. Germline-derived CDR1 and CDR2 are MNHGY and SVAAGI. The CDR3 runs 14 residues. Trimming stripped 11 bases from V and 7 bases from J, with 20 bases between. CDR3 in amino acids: CASGRPEGSEKLFF. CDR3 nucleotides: TGTGCCTCCGGCCGCCCGGAAGGGTCTGAAAAACTGTTTTTT.

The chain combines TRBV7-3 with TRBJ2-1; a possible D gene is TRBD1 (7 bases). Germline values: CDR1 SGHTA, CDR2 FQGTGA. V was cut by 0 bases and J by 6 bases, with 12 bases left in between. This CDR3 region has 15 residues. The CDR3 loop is CASSLTEGAGNEQFF. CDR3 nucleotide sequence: TGTGCCAGCAGCTTAACGGAGGGGGCTGGCAATGAGCAGTTCTTC. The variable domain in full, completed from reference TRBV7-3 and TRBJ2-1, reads GAGVSQTPSNKVTEKGKYVELRCDPISGHTALYWYRQSLGQGPEFLIYFQGTGAADDSGLPNDRFFAVRPEGSVSTLKIQRTERGDSAVYLCASSLTEGAGNEQFFGPGTRLTVL.

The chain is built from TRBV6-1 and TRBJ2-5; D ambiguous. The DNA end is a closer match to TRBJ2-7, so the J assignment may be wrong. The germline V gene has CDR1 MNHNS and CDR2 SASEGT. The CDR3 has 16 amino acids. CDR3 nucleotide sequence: TGTGCCAGCAGTGAATGGGTCCGCACCTCCTTCTACGAGCAGTACTTC. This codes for CASSEWVRTSFYEQYF.

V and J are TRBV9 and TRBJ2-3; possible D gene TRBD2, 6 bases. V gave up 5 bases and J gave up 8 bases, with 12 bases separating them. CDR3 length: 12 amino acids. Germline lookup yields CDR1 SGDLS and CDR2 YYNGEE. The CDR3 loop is CASSVEEGTQYF. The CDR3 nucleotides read TGTGCCAGCAGTGTCGAGGAGGGTACGCAGTATTTT.

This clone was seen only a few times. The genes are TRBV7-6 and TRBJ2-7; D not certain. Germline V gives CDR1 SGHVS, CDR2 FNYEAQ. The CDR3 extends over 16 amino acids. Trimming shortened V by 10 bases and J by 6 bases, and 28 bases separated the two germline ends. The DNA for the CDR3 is TGTGCCAACCAGTACGGGCCTCTAAATTGGCTCCGCGAGCAGTACTTC. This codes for CANQYGPLNWLREQYF.

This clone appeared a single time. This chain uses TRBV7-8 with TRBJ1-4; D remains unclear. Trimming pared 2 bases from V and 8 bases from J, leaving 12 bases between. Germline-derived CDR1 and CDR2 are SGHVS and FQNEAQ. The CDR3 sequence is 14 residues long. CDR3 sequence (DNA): TGTGCCAGCAGCTTAAGTACAGAAGAGGAAAAACTGTTTTTT. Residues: CASSLSTEEEKLFF.

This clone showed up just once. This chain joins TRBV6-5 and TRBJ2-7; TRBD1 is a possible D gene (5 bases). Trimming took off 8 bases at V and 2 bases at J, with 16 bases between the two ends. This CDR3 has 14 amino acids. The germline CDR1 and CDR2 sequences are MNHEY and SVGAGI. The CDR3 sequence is CASFSGAFPYEQYF. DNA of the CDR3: TGTGCCAGCTTTTCTGGGGCCTTTCCCTACGAGCAGTACTTC.

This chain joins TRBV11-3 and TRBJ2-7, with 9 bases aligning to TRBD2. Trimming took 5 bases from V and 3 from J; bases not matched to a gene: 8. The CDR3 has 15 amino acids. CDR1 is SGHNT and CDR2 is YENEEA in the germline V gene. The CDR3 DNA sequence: TGTGCCAGCAGCCCATTAGCGGGAGCCGGCTACGAGCAGTACTTC. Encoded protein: CASSPLAGAGYEQYF.

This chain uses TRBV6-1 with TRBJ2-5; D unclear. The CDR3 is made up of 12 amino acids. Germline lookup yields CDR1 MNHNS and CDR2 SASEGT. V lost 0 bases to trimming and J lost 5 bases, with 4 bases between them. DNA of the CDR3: TGTGCCAGCAGTGAAGCAGGGGAGACCCAGTACTTC. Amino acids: CASSEAGETQYF.